Following are 19 T cell receptor beta chains from one sample sequenced in a study of long-term antiretroviral therapy in people with HIV. Samples were assayed with immunoSEQ v3.0 at survey level. Profiled with immunoSEQ multiplex PCR; TCRdb holds only in-frame clones, not every one. This table has 30,000 to 40,000 clones, 80% to 90% appearing once. The source material was unsorted PBMCs, sampled just before starting antiretroviral therapy. The receptor source for this set is a woman between 18 and 29 years old with HIV.

This clone occurred a few times. The chain couples TRBV28 to TRBJ2-4; TRBD2 agrees at 13 bases. Germline assignment: CDR1 MDHEN and CDR2 SYDVKM. The CDR3 consists of 21 residues. V shed 7 bases, J shed 0 bases, and the junction held 18 bases outside the gene matches. The CDR3 reads CASTEQRLAGGDRVAKNIQYF. The CDR3 nucleotides are TGTGCCAGCACCGAACAGAGACTAGCGGGAGGAGATAGGGTAGCCAAAAACATTCAGTACTTC.

This clone was detected only once. The chain employs TRBV6-1 and TRBJ2-3; D remains ambiguous. The CDR3 has 11 amino acids. Germline CDR1 is MNHNS and CDR2 is SASEGT. Trimming cost V 7 bases and J 6 bases, with 8 bases left between them. The CDR3 loop reads CASTSADTQYF. The CDR3 nucleotides read TGTGCCAGCACATCTGCGGATACGCAGTATTTT.

This clone has only one observation. The rearrangement joins TRBV27 to TRBJ2-5, with 9 bases identical to TRBD1. With 5 bases clipped from V and 5 bases from J, the junction kept 9 bases outside the gene matches. The CDR3 length is 15 residues. The germline CDR1 and CDR2 sequences are MNHEY and SMNVEV (reference sequence). DNA of the CDR3: TGTGCCAGCAGTGCCACAGGGGGCTCGGGGGAGACCCAGTACTTC. Protein: CASSATGGSGETQYF.

The CDR3 is CASSLNRKETQYF. As DNA, the CDR3 is TGTGCCAGCAGCTTAAACAGGAAAGAGACCCAGTACTTC. The chain is built from TRBV7-3 and TRBJ2-5; possibly TRBD1 for D (5 bases). CDR3 length: 13 residues. The germline V and J ends were trimmed by 1 base and 3 bases, with 6 bases remaining between them. Germline loops: CDR1 SGHTA, CDR2 FQGTGA.

The J gene is TRBJ2-2, the V gene TRBV9; 9 bases match TRBD2. Unmatched junction bases numbered 8, after V lost 7 bases and J lost 7 bases. Germline-derived CDR1 and CDR2 are SGDLS and YYNGEE. This CDR3 is built from 14 residues. The DNA for the CDR3 is TGTGCCAGCGGCCAGCGGGGGGTAAGCGGGGAGCTGTTTTTT. Encoded protein: CASGQRGVSGELFF.

The chain links TRBV4-3 to TRBJ2-1; D remains unclear. The CDR3 extends over 17 amino acids. V gave up 0 bases and J gave up 1 base, with 13 bases separating them. CDR1 and CDR2 (germline): LGHNA, YSLEER. CDR3: CASSQDPPGPSYNEQFF. CDR3 nucleotide sequence: TGCGCCAGCAGCCAAGACCCCCCGGGTCCTTCCTACAATGAGCAGTTCTTC.

The V and J genes are TRBV4-3 and TRBJ2-1, with 7 bases lining up with TRBD2. CDR1 LGHNA and CDR2 YSLEER come from the germline V gene. V shed 1 base and J 3 bases; nucleotides not matched to a gene: 6. The CDR3 spans 16 residues. The CDR3 spells CASSQGGSGDYNEQFF. In DNA form, the CDR3 reads TGCGCCAGCAGCCAAGGTGGGAGCGGGGACTACAATGAGCAGTTCTTC.

This clone has a single count. V gene TRBV5-1 combines with J gene TRBJ2-7; possibly TRBD2 for D (6 bases). This CDR3 has 16 residues. Looked up from germline, CDR1 is SGHRS and CDR2 is YFSETQ. The V end was cut by 4 bases, the J end by 2 bases, with 19 bases between. The DNA for the CDR3 is TGCGCCAGCAGCCCGGAGGGTGGACTCACCACCTACGAGCAGTACTTC. It specifies CASSPEGGLTTYEQYF.

The gene calls are TRBV19 and TRBJ1-1, with D maybe TRBD1 (5 bases). Germline assignment: CDR1 LNHDA and CDR2 SQIVND (reference sequence). V lost 8 bases and J lost 4, with 14 bases in between. The CDR3 is made up of 13 amino acids. The CDR3 loop is CASSRGQGTEAFF. The CDR3 region has the DNA TGTGCCAGTTCAAGGGGTCAGGGCACTGAAGCTTTCTTT.

This chain uses TRBV10-1 with TRBJ2-7, with TRBD2 as a possible D gene (6 bases). The V end lost 9 bases, the J end lost 5 bases, and 20 bases lay between the germline ends. Germline V gives CDR1 WNHNN, CDR2 SYGVQD (reference sequence). The CDR3 covers 14 residues. DNA of the CDR3: TGCGCCAGGTCCCTTCGAGGAGGGGAGGACGAGCAGTACTTC. Its translation: CARSLRGGEDEQYF.

The gene calls are TRBV7-2 and TRBJ2-7, with D perhaps TRBD1 (5 bases). The CDR3 is 14 residues long. The V and J ends lost 3 bases and 6 bases respectively, with 15 bases between them. Per the germline V gene, CDR1 is SGHTA and CDR2 is FQGNSA. The CDR3 nucleotides are TGTGCCAGCAGCTTCCGAGCAGGTAGGGGCGAGCAGTACTTC. Protein: CASSFRAGRGEQYF.

The chain recombines TRBV9 with TRBJ1-2; 9 nucleotides agree with TRBD1. Germline CDR1 and CDR2: SGDLS and YYNGEE. The V segment lost 6 bases and the J segment 2 bases; nucleotides outside the gene matches: 5. The CDR3 is 14 residues long. In DNA, the CDR3 is TGTGCCAGCACAGGGACAGGGTTAAACTATGGCTACACCTTC. Its protein is CASTGTGLNYGYTF.

The rearrangement links TRBV10-3 to TRBJ1-2; 7 positions agree with TRBD1. Germline V gene lookup returns CDR1 ENHRY and CDR2 SYGVKD. The junction had 6 bases not matched to a gene; V was cut back by 2 bases and J by 6 bases. CDR3 size: 14 residues. CDR3 loop: CAISEPPTGDGYTF. CDR3 in DNA: TGTGCCATCAGTGAGCCGCCAACAGGGGATGGCTACACCTTC.

The chain combines TRBV19 with TRBJ2-5; 13 nucleotides align to TRBD2. The CDR3 is 16 residues long. Per germline, CDR1 LNHDA and CDR2 SQIVND (reference sequence). V was pared by 5 bases and J by 5 bases, with 8 bases of the junction left unmatched. For the CDR3, the DNA is TGTGCCAGTAGTTCGCGACTAGCGGGAGGCGTCGAGACCCAGTACTTC. It encodes CASSSRLAGGVETQYF.

This chain joins TRBV25-1 and TRBJ2-3, with 10 bases that match TRBD1. J lost 8 bases, V lost 1 base, and 9 bases had no gene match. The CDR3 is 16 amino acids. Germline V gives CDR1 MGHDK, CDR2 SYGVNS. This CDR3 is CASSESKTGGQGTQYF. The CDR3 DNA sequence: TGTGCCAGCAGTGAATCGAAGACAGGGGGCCAAGGTACGCAGTATTTT.

The chain has TRBV15 and TRBJ2-2; possible D gene TRBD2, 5 bases. Looked up from germline, CDR1 is LNHNV and CDR2 is YYDKDF (reference sequence). The CDR3 extends over 14 amino acids. Trimming removed 3 bases at V and 6 bases at J, with 11 bases between. CDR3 amino acids: CATSRSTRSGELFF. Here the CDR3 DNA reads TGTGCCACCAGCAGGAGTACTAGATCCGGGGAGCTGTTTTTT.

The genes are TRBV6-6 and TRBJ2-5, with TRBD2 matching 8 bases. The trim removed 4 bases at V and 5 bases at J, leaving 9 bases unmatched. This CDR3 has 15 residues. The germline V gene encodes CDR1 MNHNY and CDR2 SVGAGI (reference sequence). The CDR3 loop is CASSSPTSGWETQYF. CDR3 in DNA: TGTGCCAGCAGTTCCCCAACTAGCGGATGGGAGACCCAGTACTTC.

This chain links TRBV12-5 with TRBJ2-1, with TRBD2 matching 11 bases. The CDR3 is 16 residues long. V was pared by 7 bases and J by 4 bases, with 9 bases of the junction left unmatched. In germline, CDR1 is LGHNT, CDR2 FRNRAP. The CDR3 region has the DNA TGTGCTAGTGCCAGACTAGCGGGAAGCGGGTACAATGAGCAGTTCTTC. As protein: CASARLAGSGYNEQFF.

This clone appeared once. This sequence joins TRBV18 and TRBJ1-5; D call uncertain. This CDR3 contains 15 residues. Trimming pared 2 bases from V and 2 bases from J, leaving 10 bases between. Germline V gene data show CDR1 as KGHSH and CDR2 as LQKENI. This CDR3 reads CASSPGIAGNQPQHF. The DNA of the CDR3 is TGTGCCAGCTCACCAGGGATTGCAGGCAATCAGCCCCAGCATTTT.